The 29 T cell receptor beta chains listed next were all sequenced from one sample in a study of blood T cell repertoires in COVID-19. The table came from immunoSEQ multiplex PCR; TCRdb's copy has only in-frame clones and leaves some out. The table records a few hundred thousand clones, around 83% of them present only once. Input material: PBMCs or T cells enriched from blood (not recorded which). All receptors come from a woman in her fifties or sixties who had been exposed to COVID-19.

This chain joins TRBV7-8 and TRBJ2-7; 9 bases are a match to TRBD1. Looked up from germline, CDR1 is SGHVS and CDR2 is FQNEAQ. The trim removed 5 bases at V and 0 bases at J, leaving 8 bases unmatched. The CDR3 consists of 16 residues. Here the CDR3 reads CASSAPGQGLSYEQYF. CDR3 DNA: TGTGCCAGCAGCGCCCCGGGACAGGGACTCTCCTACGAGCAGTACTTC.

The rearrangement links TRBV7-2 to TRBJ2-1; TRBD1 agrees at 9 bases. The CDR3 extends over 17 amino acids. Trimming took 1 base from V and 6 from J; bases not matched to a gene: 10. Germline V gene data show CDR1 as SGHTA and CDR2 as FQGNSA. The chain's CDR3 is CASSLVGTGYRGNEQFF. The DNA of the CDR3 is TGTGCCAGCAGCTTAGTGGGGACAGGGTATAGGGGCAATGAGCAGTTCTTC.

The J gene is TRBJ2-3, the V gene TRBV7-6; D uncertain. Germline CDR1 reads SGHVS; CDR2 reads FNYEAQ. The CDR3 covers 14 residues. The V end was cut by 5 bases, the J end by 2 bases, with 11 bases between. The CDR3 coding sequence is TGTGCCAGCAGCCAAGCGCATACCACAGATACGCAGTATTTT. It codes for CASSQAHTTDTQYF.

CDR3 in DNA: TGTGCCAGCAGGGCTCAAGACAGGGGCGCTTTCTTT. Protein: CASRAQDRGAFF. V gene TRBV28 combines with J gene TRBJ1-1, with 8 positions matching TRBD1. The germline V gene has CDR1 MDHEN and CDR2 SYDVKM. The trim removed 6 bases at V and 11 bases at J, leaving 8 bases unmatched. This CDR3 region has 12 residues. The complete variable domain, with remaining parts taken from reference TRBV28 and TRBJ1-1, reads DVKVTQSSRYLVKRTGEKVFLECVQDMDHENMFWYRQDPGLGLRLIYFSYDVKMKEKGDIPEGYSVSREKKERFSLILESASTNQTSMYLCASRAQDRGAFFGQGTRLTVV.

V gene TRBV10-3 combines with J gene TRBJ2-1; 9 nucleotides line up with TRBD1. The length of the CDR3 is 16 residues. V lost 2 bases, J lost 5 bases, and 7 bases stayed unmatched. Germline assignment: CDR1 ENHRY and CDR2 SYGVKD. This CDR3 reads CAISEGTGTGNNEQFF. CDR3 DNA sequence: TGTGCCATCAGTGAGGGAACCGGGACAGGGAACAATGAGCAGTTCTTC.

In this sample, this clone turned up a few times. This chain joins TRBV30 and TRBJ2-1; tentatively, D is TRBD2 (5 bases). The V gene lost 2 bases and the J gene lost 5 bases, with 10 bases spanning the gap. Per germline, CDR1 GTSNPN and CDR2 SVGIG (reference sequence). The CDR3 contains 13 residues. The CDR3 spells CAWSFTRDNEQFF. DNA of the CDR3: TGTGCCTGGAGTTTTACTAGAGACAATGAGCAGTTCTTC.

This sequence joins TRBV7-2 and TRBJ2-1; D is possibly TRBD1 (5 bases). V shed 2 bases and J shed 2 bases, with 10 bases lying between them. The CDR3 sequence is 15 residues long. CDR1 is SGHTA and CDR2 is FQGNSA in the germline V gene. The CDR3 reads CASSLRKGPYNEQFF. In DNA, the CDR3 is TGTGCCAGCAGCTTACGGAAGGGGCCCTACAATGAGCAGTTCTTC.

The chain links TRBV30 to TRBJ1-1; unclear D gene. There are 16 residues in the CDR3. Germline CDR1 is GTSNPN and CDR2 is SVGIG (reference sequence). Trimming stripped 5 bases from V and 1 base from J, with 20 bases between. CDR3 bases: TGTGCCTGGTACGGTGAGGGCCGCGGTAGGAACACTGAAGCTTTCTTT. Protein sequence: CAWYGEGRGRNTEAFF. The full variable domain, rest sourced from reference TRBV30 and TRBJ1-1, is SQTIHQWPATLVQPVGSPLSLECTVEGTSNPNLYWYRQAAGRGLQLLFYSVGIGQISSEVPQNLSASRPQDRQFILSSKKLLLSDSGFYLCAWYGEGRGRNTEAFFGQGTRLTVV.

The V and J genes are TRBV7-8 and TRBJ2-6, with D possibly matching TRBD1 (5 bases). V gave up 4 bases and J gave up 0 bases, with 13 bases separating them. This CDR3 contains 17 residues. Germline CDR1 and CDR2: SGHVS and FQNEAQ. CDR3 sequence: CASSSTDIVSGANVLTF. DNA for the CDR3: TGTGCCAGCAGCTCTACGGACATAGTCTCTGGGGCCAACGTCCTGACTTTC.

The CDR3 coding sequence is TGTGCCAGCAGACTCGAGGGCGCGAACACCGGGGAGCTGTTTTTT. This encodes CASRLEGANTGELFF. The chain uses TRBV28 and TRBJ2-2, with D tentatively TRBD2 (5 bases). This CDR3 comprises 15 residues. V gave up 6 bases and J gave up 0 bases, with 11 bases separating them. CDR1 MDHEN and CDR2 SYDVKM come from the germline V gene.

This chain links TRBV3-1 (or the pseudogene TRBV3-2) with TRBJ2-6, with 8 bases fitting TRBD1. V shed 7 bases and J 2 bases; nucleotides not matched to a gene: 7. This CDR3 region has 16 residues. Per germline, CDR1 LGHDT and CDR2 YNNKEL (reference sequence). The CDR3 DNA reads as TGTGCCAGCACTACCGGACAGGGAGCTGGGGCCAACGTCCTGACTTTC. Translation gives CASTTGQGAGANVLTF.

Written as DNA, the CDR3 is TGTGCCAGCAGTTTCTCCGGGACTAGGTGGGGTGAGCAGTTCTTC. Protein sequence: CASSFSGTRWGEQFF. The rearrangement joins TRBV28 to TRBJ2-1, with TRBD2 identical over 8 bases. From germline, CDR1 is MDHEN and CDR2 SYDVKM. The J segment lost 9 bases and the V segment lost 3 bases, leaving 10 bases of the junction unmatched. The CDR3 has 15 amino acids.

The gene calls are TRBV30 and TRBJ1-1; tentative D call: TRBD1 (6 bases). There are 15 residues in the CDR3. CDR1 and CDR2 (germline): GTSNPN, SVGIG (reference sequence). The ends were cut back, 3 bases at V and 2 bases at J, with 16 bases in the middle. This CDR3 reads CAWSYGQTRNTEAFF. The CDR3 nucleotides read TGTGCCTGGAGCTACGGACAGACCAGAAACACTGAAGCTTTCTTT.

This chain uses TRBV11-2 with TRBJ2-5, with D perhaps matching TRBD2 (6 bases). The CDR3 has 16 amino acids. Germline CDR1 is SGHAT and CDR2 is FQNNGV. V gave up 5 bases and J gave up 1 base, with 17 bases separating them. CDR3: CASSIGTLPLQETQYF. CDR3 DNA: TGTGCCAGCAGCATTGGGACTTTGCCCCTCCAAGAGACCCAGTACTTC.

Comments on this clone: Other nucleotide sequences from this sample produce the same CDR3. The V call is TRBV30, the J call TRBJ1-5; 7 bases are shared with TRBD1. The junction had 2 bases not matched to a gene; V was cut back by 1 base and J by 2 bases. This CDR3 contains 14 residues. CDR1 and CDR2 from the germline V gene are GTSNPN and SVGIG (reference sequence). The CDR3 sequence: CAWSAGQGNQPQHF. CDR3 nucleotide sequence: TGTGCCTGGAGTGCCGGACAGGGCAATCAGCCCCAGCATTTT.

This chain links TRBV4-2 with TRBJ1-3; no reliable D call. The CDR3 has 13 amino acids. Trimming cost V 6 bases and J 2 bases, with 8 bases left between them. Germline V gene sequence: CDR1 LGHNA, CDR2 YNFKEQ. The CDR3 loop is CASSPGTGNTIYF. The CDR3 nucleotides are TGTGCCAGCAGTCCGGGGACTGGAAACACCATATATTTT.

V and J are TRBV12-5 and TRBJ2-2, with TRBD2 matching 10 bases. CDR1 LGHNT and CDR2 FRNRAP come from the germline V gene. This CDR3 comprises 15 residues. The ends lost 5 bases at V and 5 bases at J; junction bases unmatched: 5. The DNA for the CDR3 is TGTGCTAGTGGTGGTTTAGCGGGGGGAACCGGGGAGCTGTTTTTT. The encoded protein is CASGGLAGGTGELFF. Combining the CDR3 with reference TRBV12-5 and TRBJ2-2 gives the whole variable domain DARVTQTPRHKVTEMGQEVTMRCQPILGHNTVFWYRQTMMQGLELLAYFRNRAPLDDSGMPKDRFSAEMPDATLATLKIQPSEPRDSAVYFCASGGLAGGTGELFFGEGSRLTVL.

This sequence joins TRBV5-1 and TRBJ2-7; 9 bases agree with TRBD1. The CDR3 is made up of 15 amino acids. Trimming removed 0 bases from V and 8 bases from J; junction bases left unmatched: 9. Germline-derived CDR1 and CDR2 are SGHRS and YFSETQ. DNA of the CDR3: TGCGCCAGCAGCTTGGACGGGGGGACAGGGAGCAAGCAGTACTTC. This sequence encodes CASSLDGGTGSKQYF.

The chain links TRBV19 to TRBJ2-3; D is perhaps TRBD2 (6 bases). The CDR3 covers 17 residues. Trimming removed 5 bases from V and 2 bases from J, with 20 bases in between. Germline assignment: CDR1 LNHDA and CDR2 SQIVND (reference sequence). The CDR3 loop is CASSQWDRGSTTDTQYF. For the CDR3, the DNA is TGTGCCAGTAGTCAATGGGACCGGGGGTCTACCACAGATACGCAGTATTTT.

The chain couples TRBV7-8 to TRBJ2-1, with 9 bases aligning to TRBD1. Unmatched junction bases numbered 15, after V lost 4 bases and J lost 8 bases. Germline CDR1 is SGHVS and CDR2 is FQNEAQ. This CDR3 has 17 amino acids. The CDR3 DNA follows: TGTGCCAGCAGCTCCCCCTCCGGGACAGGGAACGACGATGAGCAGTTCTTC. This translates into CASSSPSGTGNDDEQFF.

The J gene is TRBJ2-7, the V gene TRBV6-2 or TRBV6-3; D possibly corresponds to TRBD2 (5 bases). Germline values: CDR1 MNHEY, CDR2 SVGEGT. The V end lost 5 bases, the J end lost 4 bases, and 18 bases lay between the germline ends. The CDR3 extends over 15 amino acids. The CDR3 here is CASSPRGQAVYEQYF. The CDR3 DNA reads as TGTGCCAGCAGTCCCCGAGGGCAGGCCGTATACGAGCAGTACTTC.

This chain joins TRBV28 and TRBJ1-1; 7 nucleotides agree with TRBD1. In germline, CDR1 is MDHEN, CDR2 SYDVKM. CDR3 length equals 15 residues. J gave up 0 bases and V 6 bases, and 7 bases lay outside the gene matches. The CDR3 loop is CASSLNTGVNTEAFF. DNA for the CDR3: TGTGCCAGCAGCCTTAACACAGGGGTGAACACTGAAGCTTTCTTT.

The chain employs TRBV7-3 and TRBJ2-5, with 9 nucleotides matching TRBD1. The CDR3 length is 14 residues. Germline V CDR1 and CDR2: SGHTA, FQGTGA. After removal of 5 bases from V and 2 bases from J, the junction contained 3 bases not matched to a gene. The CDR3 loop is CASSPGTGQETQYF. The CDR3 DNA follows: TGTGCCAGCAGCCCCGGGACAGGGCAAGAGACCCAGTACTTC. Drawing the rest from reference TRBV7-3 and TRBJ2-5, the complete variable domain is GAGVSQTPSNKVTEKGKYVELRCDPISGHTALYWYRQSLGQGPEFLIYFQGTGAADDSGLPNDRFFAVRPEGSVSTLKIQRTERGDSAVYLCASSPGTGQETQYFGPGTRLLVL.

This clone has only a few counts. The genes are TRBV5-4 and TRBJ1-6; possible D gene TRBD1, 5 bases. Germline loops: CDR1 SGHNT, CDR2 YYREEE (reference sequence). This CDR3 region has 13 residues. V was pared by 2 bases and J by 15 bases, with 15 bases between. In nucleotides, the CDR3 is TGTGCCAGCAGCTTCGCCAGGGATCTACGCCTCCACTTT. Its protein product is CASSFARDLRLHF. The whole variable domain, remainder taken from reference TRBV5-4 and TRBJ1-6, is ETGVTQSPTHLIKTRGQQVTLRCSSQSGHNTVSWYQQALGQGPQFIFQYYREEENGRGNFPPRFSGLQFPNYSSELNVNALELDDSALYLCASSFARDLRLHFGNGTRLTVT.

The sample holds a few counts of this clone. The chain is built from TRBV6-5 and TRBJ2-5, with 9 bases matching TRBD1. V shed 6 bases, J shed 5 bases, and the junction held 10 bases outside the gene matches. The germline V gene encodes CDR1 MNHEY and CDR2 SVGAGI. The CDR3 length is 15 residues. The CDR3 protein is CASRQTGGKGETQYF. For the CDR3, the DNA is TGTGCCAGCAGACAGACAGGGGGTAAGGGGGAGACCCAGTACTTC.

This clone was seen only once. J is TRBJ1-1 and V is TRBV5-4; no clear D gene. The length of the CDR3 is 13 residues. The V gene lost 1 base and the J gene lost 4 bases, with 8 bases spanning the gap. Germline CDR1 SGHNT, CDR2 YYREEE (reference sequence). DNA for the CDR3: TGTGCCAGCAGCTTGATAGAGGGCACTGAAGCTTTCTTT. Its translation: CASSLIEGTEAFF.

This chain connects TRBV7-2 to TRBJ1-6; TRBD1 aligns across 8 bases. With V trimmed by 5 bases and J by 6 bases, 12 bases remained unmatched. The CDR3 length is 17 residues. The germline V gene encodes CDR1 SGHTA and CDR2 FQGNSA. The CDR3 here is CASSLKGRGQGNSPLHF. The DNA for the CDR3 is TGTGCCAGCAGCCTGAAGGGTCGAGGACAGGGTAATTCACCCCTCCACTTT.

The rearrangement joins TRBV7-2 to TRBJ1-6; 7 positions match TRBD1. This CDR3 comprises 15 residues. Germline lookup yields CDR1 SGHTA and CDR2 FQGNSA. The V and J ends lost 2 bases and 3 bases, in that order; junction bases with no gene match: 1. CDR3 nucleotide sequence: TGTGCCAGCAGCTTAAGACAGGGCTATAATTCACCCCTCCACTTT. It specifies CASSLRQGYNSPLHF. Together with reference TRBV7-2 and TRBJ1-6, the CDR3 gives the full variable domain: GAGVSQSPSNKVTEKGKDVELRCDPISGHTALYWYRQSLGQGLEFLIYFQGNSAPDKSGLPSDRFSAERTGGSVSTLTIQRTQQEDSAVYLCASSLRQGYNSPLHFGNGTRLTVT.

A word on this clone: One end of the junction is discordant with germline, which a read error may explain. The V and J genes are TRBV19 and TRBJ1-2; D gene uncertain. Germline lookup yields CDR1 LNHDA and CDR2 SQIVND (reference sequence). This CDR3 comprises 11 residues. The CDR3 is CASSRSGVYWF. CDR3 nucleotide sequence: TGTGCCAGTTCTCGCAGCGGGGTCTATTGGTTC.